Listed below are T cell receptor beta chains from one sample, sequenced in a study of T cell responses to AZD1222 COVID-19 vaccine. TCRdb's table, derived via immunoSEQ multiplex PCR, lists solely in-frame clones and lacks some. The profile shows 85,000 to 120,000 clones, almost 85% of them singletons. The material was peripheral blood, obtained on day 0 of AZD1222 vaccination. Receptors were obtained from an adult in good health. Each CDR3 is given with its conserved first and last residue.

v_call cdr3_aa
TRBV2 CASRGHGGYTF
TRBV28 CASSLREWETQYF
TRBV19 CASSSNGQPAGGNTIYF
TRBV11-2 CASSADRGGTEAFF
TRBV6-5 CASSPREGGGTEAFF
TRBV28 CAIQTSGSYEQYF
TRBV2 CASRDSSTGANVLTF
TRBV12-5 CAKGETGTGTGELFF
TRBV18 CASSPGTGSSEAFF
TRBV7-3 CASSLTGLGTDTQYF
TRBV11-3 CASSLTENGYTF
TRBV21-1 CASSKAPPHEQYF
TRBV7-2 CASSWVTDEKLFF
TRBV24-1 CATSDFKQGSYNEQFF
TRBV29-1 CSVETSTAQHF
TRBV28 CASGSAGLRTNEKLFF
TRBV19 CASKDGNQPQHF
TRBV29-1 CSVSSYGYTF
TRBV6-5 CASTQTGTGGEKLFF
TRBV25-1 CASSEWGRGSGLEQYF
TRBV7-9 CASSPGVWETQYF
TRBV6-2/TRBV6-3 CASSYSGRGLGTEAFF
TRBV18 CASSPQSNEKLFF
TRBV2 CASRPMNSGNTIYF
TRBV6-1 CASSDKGGAFF
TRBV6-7 CANNPLGVGDTDTQYF
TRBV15 CATSRDLGATNEKLFF
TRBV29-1 CSARGRLSYEQYF
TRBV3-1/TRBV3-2 CASRHRDRVFPGELFF
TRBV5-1 CASSLDPGSNTGELFF
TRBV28 CASRKGGPYGYTF
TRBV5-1 CASSQDGGAEPQHF
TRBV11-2 CASSHASSTDTQYF
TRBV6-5 CASSRLTSVNTEAFF
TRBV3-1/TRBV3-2 CASSKGYKSQETQYF
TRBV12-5 CASGLTSGIGELFF
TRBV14 CASSPRAGGGELFF